The clone carrying this T cell receptor beta chain was recorded at least ten times. Its antigen is unknown. These data originate in a study of CD8 T cells in ankylosing spondylitis. Study outcomes and limitations: A TCR beta motif made of several highly homologous variants seemed typical of ankylosing spondylitis blood.

A single record per CDR3 protein comes from TCRdb applying MiXCR to the 5' RACE reads. The repertoire holds 35,000 to 50,000 distinct CDR3 sequences, with over 3.5% as singletons. CDR3 length: 17 amino acids. V was pared by 4 bases and J by 4 bases, with 21 bases between. Looked up from germline, CDR1 is SGDLS and CDR2 is YYNGEE. V is TRBV9 and J is TRBJ1-5, with D possibly being TRBD1 (6 bases). This clonotype originated in a female donor with ankylosing spondylitis or in good health (not recorded which). Sequenced input: blood, either unsorted or a sorted T cell fraction (not recorded which). CDR3 protein: CASSTHGQSVQNQPQHF. The CDR3 DNA is TGTGCCAGCAGCACCCATGGACAGAGCGTTCAAAATCAGCCCCAGCATTTT.